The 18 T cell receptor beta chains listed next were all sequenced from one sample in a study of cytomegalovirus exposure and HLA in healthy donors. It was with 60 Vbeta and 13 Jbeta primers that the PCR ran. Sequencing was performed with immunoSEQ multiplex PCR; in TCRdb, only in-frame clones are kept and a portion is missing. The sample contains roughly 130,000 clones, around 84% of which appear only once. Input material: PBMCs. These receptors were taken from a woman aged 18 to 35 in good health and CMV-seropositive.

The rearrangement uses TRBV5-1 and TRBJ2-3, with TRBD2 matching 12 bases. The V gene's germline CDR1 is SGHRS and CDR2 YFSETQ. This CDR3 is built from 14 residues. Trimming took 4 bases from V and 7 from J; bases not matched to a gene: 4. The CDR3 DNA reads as TGCGCCAGCAGCCCCGGACTAGCGGGGAATACGCAGTATTTT. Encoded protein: CASSPGLAGNTQYF.

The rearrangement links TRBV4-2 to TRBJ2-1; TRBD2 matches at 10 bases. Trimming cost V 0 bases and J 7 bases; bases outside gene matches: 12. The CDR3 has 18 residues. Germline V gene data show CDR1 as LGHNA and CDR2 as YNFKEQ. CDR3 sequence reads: CASSQDAGGAGGPNEQFF. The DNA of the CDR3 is TGTGCCAGCAGCCAAGATGCGGGCGGAGCGGGGGGGCCGAATGAGCAGTTCTTC.

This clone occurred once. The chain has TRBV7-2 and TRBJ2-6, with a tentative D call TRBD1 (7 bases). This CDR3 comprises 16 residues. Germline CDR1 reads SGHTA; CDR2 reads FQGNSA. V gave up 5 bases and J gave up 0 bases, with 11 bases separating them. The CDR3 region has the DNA TGTGCCAGCAGCGGCAGGGGGGTCTCTGGGGCCAACGTCCTGACTTTC. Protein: CASSGRGVSGANVLTF.

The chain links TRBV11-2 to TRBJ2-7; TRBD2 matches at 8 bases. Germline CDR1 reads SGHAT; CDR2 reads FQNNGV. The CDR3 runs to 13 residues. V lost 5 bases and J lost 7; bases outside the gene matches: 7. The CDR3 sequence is CASSAGTSREQYF. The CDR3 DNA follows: TGTGCCAGCAGCGCAGGGACTAGTCGGGAGCAGTACTTC.

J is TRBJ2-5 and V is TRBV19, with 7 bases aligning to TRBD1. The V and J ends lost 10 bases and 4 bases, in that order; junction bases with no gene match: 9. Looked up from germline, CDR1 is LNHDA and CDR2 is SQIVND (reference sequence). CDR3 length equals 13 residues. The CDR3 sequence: CATSTGIGETQYF. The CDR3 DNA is TGTGCCACCTCGACAGGGATAGGAGAGACCCAGTACTTC.

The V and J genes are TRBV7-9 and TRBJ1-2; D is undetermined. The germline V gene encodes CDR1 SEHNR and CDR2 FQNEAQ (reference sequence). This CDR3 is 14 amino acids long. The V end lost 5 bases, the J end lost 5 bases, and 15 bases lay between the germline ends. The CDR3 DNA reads TGTGCCAGCAGCCCCTCGGAAGGGAGATATGGCTACACCTTC. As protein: CASSPSEGRYGYTF. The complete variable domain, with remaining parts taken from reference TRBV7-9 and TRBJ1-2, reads DTGVSQNPRHKITKRGQNVTFRCDPISEHNRLYWYRQTLGQGPEFLTYFQNEAQLEKSRLLSDRFSAERPKGSFSTLEIQRTEQGDSAMYLCASSPSEGRYGYTFGSGTRLTVV.

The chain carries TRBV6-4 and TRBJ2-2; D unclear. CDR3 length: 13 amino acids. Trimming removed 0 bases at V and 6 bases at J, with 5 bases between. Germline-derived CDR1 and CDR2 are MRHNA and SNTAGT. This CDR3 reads CASSDSNAGELFF. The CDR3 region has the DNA TGTGCCAGCAGTGACTCTAATGCCGGGGAGCTGTTTTTT.

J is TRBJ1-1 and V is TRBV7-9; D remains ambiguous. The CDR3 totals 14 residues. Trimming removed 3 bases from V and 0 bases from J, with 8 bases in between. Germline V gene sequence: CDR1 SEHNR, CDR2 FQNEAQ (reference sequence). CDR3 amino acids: CASSFEGMNTEAFF. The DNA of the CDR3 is TGTGCCAGCAGCTTTGAGGGTATGAACACTGAAGCTTTCTTT.

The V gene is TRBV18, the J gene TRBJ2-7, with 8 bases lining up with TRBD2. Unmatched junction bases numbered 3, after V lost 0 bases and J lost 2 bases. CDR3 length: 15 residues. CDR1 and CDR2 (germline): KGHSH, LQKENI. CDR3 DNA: TGTGCCAGCTCACCACCCGGGGGGGTCACCTACGAGCAGTACTTC. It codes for CASSPPGGVTYEQYF.

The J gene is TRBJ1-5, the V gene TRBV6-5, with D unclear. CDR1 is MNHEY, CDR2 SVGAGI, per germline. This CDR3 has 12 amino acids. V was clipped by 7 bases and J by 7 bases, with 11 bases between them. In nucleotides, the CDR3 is TGTGCCAGCACCATACCCCAGCAGCCCCAGCATTTT. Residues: CASTIPQQPQHF.

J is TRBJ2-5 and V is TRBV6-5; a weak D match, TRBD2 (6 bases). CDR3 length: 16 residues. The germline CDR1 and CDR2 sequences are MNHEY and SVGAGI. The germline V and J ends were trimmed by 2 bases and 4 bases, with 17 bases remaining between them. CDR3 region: CASSYLGLLSTETQYF. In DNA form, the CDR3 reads TGTGCCAGCAGTTACCTGGGACTCCTCTCAACAGAGACCCAGTACTTC.

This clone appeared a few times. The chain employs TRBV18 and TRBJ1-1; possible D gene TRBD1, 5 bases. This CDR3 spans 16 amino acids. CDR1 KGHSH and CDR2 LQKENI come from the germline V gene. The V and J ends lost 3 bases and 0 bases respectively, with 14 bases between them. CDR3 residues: CASSPSGRRMNTEAFF. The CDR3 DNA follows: TGTGCCAGCTCACCTTCAGGGAGGCGCATGAACACTGAAGCTTTCTTT.

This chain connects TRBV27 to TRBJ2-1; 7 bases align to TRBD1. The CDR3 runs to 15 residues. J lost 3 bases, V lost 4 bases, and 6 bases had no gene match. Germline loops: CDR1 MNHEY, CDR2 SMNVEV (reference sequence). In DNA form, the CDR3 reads TGTGCCAGCAGTTCCAGCCCAGGGGGCTACAATGAGCAGTTCTTC. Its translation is CASSSSPGGYNEQFF.

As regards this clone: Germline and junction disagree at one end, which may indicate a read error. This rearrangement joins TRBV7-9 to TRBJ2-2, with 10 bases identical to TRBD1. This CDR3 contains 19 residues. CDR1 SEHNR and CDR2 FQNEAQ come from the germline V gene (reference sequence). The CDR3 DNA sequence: TGTTCCAGCAGCTCCCTCCCTTCCCGGGACAGGGGTTCCCCCGGGGAGCTGTTTTTT. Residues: CSSSSLPSRDRGSPGELFF.

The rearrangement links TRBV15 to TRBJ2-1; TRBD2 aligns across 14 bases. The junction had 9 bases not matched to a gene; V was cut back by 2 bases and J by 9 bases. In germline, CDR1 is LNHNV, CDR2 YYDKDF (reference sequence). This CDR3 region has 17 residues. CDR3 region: CATSRSPGLAGEGEQFF. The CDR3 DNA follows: TGTGCCACCAGCAGATCCCCGGGACTAGCGGGGGAGGGTGAGCAGTTCTTC.

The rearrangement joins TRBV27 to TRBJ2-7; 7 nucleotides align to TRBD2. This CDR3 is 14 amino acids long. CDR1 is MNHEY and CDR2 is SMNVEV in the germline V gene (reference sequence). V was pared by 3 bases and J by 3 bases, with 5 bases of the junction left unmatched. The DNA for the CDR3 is TGTGCCAGCAGTTTGGGGGGGAGTGACTACGAGCAGTACTTC. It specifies CASSLGGSDYEQYF.

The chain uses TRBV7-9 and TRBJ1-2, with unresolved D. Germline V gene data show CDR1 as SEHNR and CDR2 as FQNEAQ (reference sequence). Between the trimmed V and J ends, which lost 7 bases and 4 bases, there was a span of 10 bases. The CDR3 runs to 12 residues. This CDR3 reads CASNHGFYGYTF. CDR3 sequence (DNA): TGTGCCAGCAACCACGGGTTCTATGGCTACACCTTC.

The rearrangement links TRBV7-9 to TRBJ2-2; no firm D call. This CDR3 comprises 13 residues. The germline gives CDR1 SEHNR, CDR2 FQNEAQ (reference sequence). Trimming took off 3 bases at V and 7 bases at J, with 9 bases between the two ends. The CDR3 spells CASSFALSGELFF. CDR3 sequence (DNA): TGTGCCAGCAGCTTCGCCCTGAGCGGGGAGCTGTTTTTT.